A single TCR beta chain is shown here with its context. This record belongs to a study of cytomegalovirus exposure and HLA in healthy donors. The V end lost 2 bases, the J end lost 6 bases, and 14 bases lay between the germline ends. The CDR3 extends over 14 amino acids. Germline V gene lookup returns CDR1 SGHDN and CDR2 FVKESK. TCRdb keeps only in-frame clones here, not all; method: immunoSEQ multiplex PCR. The sample records around 190,000 clones, about 81% being singletons. The clonotype originates from a woman younger than 45 in good health and CMV-seronegative. The chain couples TRBV14 to TRBJ2-7; the D gene is possibly TRBD2 (5 bases). Sequenced material: PBMCs. The CDR3 loop is CASSQLSSSTEQYF. DNA of the CDR3: TGTGCCAGCAGCCAATTATCTAGCTCTACCGAGCAGTACTTC.